A single T cell receptor beta chain is shown here with its context. The target antigen is unknown. Hyperthyroidism was newly diagnosed in patients aged 18 to 65 (duration under 2 months). This specimen comes from a study of T cells in Graves' hyperthyroidism and ophthalmopathy. Amplification yielded TCR beta CDR3 regions, with RNA transcripts as the source. TCR CDR3 regions were first amplified by RT-PCR with HTBI primers. TCRdb analysed the multiplex PCR reads with MiXCR anew, one entry per CDR3 protein. The sample includes 550,000 to 800,000 distinct CDR3 sequences, roughly 17% of them seen just once. Whole-study findings and limits: Patients with ophthalmopathy were separated from those with stable hyperthyroidism by a 13 V-J model.

The CDR3 loop spans 15 amino acids. V lost 3 bases and J lost 0, with 12 bases in between. Germline V gene lookup returns CDR1 MGHRA and CDR2 YSYEKL. This TCR derives from a man between 18 and 35 years old with Graves' hyperthyroidism. The rearrangement links TRBV4-1 to TRBJ2-7; a weak D match, TRBD1 (6 bases). Sequencing was carried out using blood. In DNA, the CDR3 is TGCGCCAGCAGCCATCGGGACACCAGCTCCTACGAGCAGTACTTC. It yields the protein CASSHRDTSSYEQYF.